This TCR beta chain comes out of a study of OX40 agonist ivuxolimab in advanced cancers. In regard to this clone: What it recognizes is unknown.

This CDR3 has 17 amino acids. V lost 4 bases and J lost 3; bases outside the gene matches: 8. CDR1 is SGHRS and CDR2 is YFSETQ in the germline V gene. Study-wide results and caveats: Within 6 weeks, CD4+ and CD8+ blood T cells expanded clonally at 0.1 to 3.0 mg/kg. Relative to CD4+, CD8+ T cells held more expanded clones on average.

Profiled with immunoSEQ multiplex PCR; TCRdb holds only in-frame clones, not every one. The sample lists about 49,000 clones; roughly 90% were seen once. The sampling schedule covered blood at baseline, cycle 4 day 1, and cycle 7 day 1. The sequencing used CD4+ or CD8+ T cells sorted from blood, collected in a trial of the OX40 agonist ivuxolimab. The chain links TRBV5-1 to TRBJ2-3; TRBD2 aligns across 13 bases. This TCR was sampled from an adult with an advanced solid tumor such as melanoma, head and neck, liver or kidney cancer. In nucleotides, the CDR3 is TGCGCCAGCAGCGATACTAGCGGGAGGGCCATTACAGATACGCAGTATTTT. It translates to CASSDTSGRAITDTQYF.